The 2 T cell receptor beta chains below were found in one sample sequenced in a study of T cell repertoires in cytomegalovirus infection. MiXCR was run by TCRdb on the reads, yielding one entry per CDR3 protein. The table shows a few hundred thousand distinct CDR3 sequences, with roughly a third occurring only once. Their antigen targets remain unknown. Sequenced here: cultured PBMCs, sampled from culture after CMV antigen stimulation. The source is a human donor in good health (CMV status not recorded). Some clones in this sample may be carry-over from other donors' samples.

This clonotype was observed a handful of times. The genes are TRBV20-1 and TRBJ2-1, with a weak D call TRBD2 (7 bases). The germline V gene has CDR1 DFQATT and CDR2 SNEGSKA (reference sequence). This CDR3 is 17 amino acids long. V shed 6 bases and J shed 0 bases, with 21 bases lying between them. Here the CDR3 reads CSAPRGEGRSSYNEQFF. CDR3 coding DNA: TGCAGTGCCCCAAGGGGGGAGGGAAGGAGCTCCTACAATGAGCAGTTCTTC.

This clonotype was recorded at least ten times. The chain uses TRBV7-2 and TRBJ1-3; TRBD1 matches at 7 bases. The CDR3 runs to 15 residues. Germline trimming cut 5 bases from V and 2 bases from J; bases unmatched to any gene: 6. Per germline, CDR1 SGHTA and CDR2 FQGNSA. The CDR3 sequence: CASSPGGGPGNTIYF. The CDR3 DNA reads as TGTGCCAGCAGCCCAGGGGGAGGGCCTGGAAACACCATATATTTT.